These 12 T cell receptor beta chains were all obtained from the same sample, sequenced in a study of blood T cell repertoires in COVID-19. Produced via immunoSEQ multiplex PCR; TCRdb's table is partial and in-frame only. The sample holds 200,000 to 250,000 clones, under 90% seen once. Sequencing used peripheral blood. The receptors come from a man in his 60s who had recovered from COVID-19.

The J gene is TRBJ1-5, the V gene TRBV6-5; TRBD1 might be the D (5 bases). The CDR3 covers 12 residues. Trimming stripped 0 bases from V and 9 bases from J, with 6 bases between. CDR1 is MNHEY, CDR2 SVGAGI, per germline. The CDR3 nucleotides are TGTGCCAGCAGTTACTCGGGGGGGCCCCAGCATTTT. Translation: CASSYSGGPQHF.

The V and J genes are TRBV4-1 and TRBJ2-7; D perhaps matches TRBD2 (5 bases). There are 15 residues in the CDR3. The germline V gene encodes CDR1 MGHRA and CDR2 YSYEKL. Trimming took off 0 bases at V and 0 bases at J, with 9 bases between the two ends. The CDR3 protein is CASSQETSNSYEQYF. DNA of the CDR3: TGCGCCAGCAGCCAAGAAACTAGTAACTCCTACGAGCAGTACTTC.

CDR3 loop: CASSQDPDREVQPQHF. CDR3 DNA sequence: TGCGCCAGCAGCCAAGATCCCGACAGGGAAGTACAGCCCCAGCATTTT. This chain links TRBV4-3 with TRBJ1-5; 7 bases match TRBD1. The germline V gene encodes CDR1 LGHNA and CDR2 YSLEER. Unmatched junction bases numbered 9, after V lost 0 bases and J lost 7 bases. The CDR3 length is 16 residues.

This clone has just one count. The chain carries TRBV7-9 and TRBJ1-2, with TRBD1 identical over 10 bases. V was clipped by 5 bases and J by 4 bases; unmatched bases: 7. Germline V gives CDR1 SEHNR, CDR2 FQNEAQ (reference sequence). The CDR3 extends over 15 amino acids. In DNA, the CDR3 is TGTGCCAGCAGCGAAGGGACAGGGGAGGCCTATGGCTACACCTTC. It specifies CASSEGTGEAYGYTF.

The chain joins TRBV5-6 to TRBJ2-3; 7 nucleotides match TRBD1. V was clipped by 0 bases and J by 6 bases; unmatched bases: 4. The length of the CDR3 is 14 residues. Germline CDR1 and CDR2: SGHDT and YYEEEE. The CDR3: CASSLGDSPDTQYF. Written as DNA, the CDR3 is TGTGCCAGCAGCTTGGGGGACAGTCCGGATACGCAGTATTTT.

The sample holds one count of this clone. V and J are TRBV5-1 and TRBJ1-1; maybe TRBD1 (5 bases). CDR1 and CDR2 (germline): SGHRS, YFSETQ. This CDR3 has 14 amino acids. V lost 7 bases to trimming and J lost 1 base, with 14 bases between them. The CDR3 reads CASDPGYGNTEAFF. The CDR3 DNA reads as TGCGCCAGCGATCCAGGGTATGGGAACACTGAAGCTTTCTTT.

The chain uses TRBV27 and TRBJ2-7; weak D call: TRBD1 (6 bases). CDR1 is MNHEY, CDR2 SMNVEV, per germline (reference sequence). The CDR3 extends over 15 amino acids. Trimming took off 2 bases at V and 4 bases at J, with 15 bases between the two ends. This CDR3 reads CASSLRRGAGYEQYF. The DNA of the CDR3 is TGTGCCAGCAGTTTACGCAGGGGCGCAGGATACGAGCAGTACTTC.

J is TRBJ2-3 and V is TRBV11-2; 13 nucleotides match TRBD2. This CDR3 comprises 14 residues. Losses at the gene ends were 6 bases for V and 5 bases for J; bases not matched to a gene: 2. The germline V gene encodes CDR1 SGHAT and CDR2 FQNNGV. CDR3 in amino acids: CASRLAGGGDTQYF. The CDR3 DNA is TGTGCCAGCAGACTAGCGGGAGGGGGAGATACGCAGTATTTT.

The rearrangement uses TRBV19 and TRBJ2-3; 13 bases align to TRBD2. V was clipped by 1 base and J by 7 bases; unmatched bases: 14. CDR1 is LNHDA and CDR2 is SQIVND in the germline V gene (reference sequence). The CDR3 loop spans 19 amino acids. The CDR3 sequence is CASSIAITGLAGSMHTQYF. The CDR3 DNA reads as TGTGCCAGTAGTATAGCGATTACGGGACTAGCGGGGTCCATGCATACGCAGTATTTT.

The DNA of the CDR3 is TGTGCCATCAGTGGCCCCGGGACAGGGTTCCGTTACGAGCAGTACTTC. As protein: CAISGPGTGFRYEQYF. This rearrangement joins TRBV10-3 to TRBJ2-7; 9 bases are shared with TRBD1. The length of the CDR3 is 16 residues. The germline CDR1 and CDR2 sequences are ENHRY and SYGVKD. With V trimmed by 4 bases and J by 4 bases, 11 bases remained unmatched.

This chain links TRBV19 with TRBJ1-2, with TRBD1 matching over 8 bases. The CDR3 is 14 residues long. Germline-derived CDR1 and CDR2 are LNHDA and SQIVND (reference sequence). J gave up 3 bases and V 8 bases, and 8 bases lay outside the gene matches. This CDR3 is CASLSRGRDYGYTF. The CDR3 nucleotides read TGTGCCAGTCTTAGCAGGGGGCGAGACTATGGCTACACCTTC.

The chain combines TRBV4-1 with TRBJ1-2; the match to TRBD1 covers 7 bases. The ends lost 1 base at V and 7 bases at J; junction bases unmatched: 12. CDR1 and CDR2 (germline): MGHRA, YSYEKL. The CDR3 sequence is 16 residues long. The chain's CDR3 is CASSQVTGRQLSGYTF. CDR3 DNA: TGCGCCAGCAGCCAAGTGACAGGGCGACAACTGTCTGGCTACACCTTC.